This T cell receptor beta chain was observed in a study of blood T cell repertoires in COVID-19. Sequenced by immunoSEQ multiplex PCR; TCRdb stores in-frame clones only, minus some. The data show 350,000 or so clones, more than 85% seen once. Germline V CDR1 and CDR2: SGHNT, YENEEA. CDR3 size: 15 residues. The V end was cut by 2 bases, the J end by 2 bases, with 12 bases between. Individuals drawn from approximately 26 US areas were roughly 18 to 100 years old. Cohorts were based on clinical histories the participants reported. Either two negative PCRs, clearance, or symptom resolution qualified Cohort 3 donors as recovered.

This chain connects TRBV11-3 to TRBJ2-5; TRBD2 is a possible D gene (6 bases). This TCR derives from a woman aged 30 to 39 who had recovered from COVID-19. Sequenced input: PBMCs or T cells enriched from blood (not recorded which). CDR3 amino acids: CASSLRGWEQETQYF. The CDR3 DNA is TGTGCCAGCAGCTTACGGGGGTGGGAACAAGAGACCCAGTACTTC.